This T cell receptor beta chain was profiled in a study of cytomegalovirus exposure and HLA in healthy donors. About the research overall: For the roughly 390 genotyped donors, about 79% fell within the Caucasian-associated ancestry cluster. The study, taken as a whole, reports: A later analysis reported that several of the most significant clusters appeared to be linked to common viral pathogens, among them Epstein-Barr virus. CMV serostatus stood as the only immune exposure information on hand. A later analysis revealed that TCR association rates differed between HLA loci, peaking at DRB1 and bottoming out at HLA-C.

The primer mix had 60 Vbeta and 13 Jbeta primers. Here immunoSEQ multiplex PCR was the method, and the copy in TCRdb shows in-frame clones only, minus some. The data contain under 150,000 clones, approximately 80% of them singletons. A note on this clone: No antigen is known for it.

The CDR3 is made up of 15 amino acids. Trimming cost V 4 bases and J 5 bases; bases outside gene matches: 8. Germline V lookup: CDR1 SGDLS, CDR2 YYNGEE. Sequenced sample: PBMCs. This TCR came from a male donor in good health and CMV-seronegative. The genes are TRBV9 and TRBJ2-2, with 7 bases identical to TRBD2. This CDR3 is CASSIWGEGTGELFF. The CDR3 nucleotides read TGTGCCAGCAGCATTTGGGGGGAGGGGACCGGGGAGCTGTTTTTT.